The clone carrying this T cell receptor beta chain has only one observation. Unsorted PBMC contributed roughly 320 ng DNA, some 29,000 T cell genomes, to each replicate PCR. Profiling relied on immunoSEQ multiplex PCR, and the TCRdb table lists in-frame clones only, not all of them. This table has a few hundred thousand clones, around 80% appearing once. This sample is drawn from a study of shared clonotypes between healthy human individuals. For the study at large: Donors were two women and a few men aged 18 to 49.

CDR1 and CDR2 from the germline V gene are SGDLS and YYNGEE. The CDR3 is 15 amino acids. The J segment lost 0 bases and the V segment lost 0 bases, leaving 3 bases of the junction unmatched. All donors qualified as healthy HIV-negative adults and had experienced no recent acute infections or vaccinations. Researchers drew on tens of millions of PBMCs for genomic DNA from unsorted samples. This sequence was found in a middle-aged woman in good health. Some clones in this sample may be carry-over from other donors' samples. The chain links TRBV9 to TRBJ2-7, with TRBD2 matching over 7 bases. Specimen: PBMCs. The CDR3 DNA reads TGTGCCAGCAGCGTAGACTGGGACTACTCCTACGAGCAGTACTTC. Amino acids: CASSVDWDYSYEQYF. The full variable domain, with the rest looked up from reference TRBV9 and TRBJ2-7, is DSGVTQTPKHLITATGQRVTLRCSPRSGDLSVYWYQQSLDQGLQFLIQYYNGEERAKGNILERFSAQQFPDLHSELNLSSLELGDSALYFCASSVDWDYSYEQYFGPGTRLTVT.